The 17 T cell receptor beta chains presented below share a single source sample, sequenced in a study of blood T cells in healthy people across ages. The authors ran a second PCR of roughly 6 to 12 cycles using a sample-barcoded 5' primer and a J-beta primer mix. MiXCR, applied by TCRdb to the 5' RACE reads, yields one record per CDR3 protein. The table records 800,000 or so distinct CDR3 sequences, about 42% of them present only once. The sequenced material came from blood. The receptors shown here come from a man of 80 years or more in good health.

The rearrangement links TRBV3-1 to TRBJ2-7, with D perhaps TRBD1 (5 bases). The J call is in doubt because the DNA end fits TRBJ2-5 better. The CDR3 spans 14 residues. Germline CDR1 reads LGHDT; CDR2 reads YNNKEL (reference sequence). CDR3 region: CASSTWGQRETQYF. The CDR3 DNA reads TGTGCCAGCAGCACTTGGGGCCAGAGAGAGACCCAGTACTTC.

This clonotype was seen a handful of times. The CDR3 bases are TGTGCCAGCAGCTTAGGAGATTCCGGGGGCGGAAACATTCAGTACTTC. Amino acid sequence: CASSLGDSGGGNIQYF. The rearrangement uses TRBV11-3 and TRBJ2-4; D could derive from TRBD1 or TRBD2 (6 bases each). This CDR3 region has 16 residues. Trimming cost V 1 base and J 6 bases, with 16 bases left between them. CDR1 is SGHNT, CDR2 YENEEA, per germline.

In its sample, this clonotype was seen once. V gene TRBV27 combines with J gene TRBJ2-5; possible D gene TRBD1, 6 bases. This CDR3 contains 16 residues. Germline CDR1 and CDR2: MNHEY and SMNVEV (reference sequence). Trimming shortened V by 1 base and J by 11 bases, and 23 bases separated the two germline ends. The CDR3 is CASSLFQGRTFREQYF. The CDR3 DNA follows: TGTGCCAGCAGTTTATTCCAGGGGAGAACCTTTAGGGAGCAGTACTTC.

The chain recombines TRBV7-2 with TRBJ2-5, with D possibly matching TRBD1 (5 bases). This CDR3 spans 14 amino acids. Germline V lookup: CDR1 SGHTA, CDR2 FQGNSA. Trimming pared 2 bases from V and 5 bases from J, leaving 12 bases between. The CDR3 spells CASSLRSGLETQYF. The CDR3 DNA sequence: TGTGCCAGCAGCTTAAGGTCAGGGCTGGAGACCCAGTACTTC.

This clonotype was detected a few times. The chain's CDR3 is CASSARTSGAYNEQFF. CDR3 sequence (DNA): TGCGCCAGCAGCGCCCGCACTAGCGGGGCGTACAATGAGCAGTTCTTC. The chain recombines TRBV4-1 with TRBJ2-1, with 10 bases identical to TRBD2. V gave up 5 bases and J gave up 4 bases; unmatched junction bases: 8. CDR1 MGHRA and CDR2 YSYEKL come from the germline V gene. The length of the CDR3 is 16 residues.

V is TRBV7-2 and J is TRBJ2-7, with TRBD2 matching over 14 bases. CDR3 size: 18 residues. After removal of 1 base from V and 3 bases from J, the junction contained 8 bases not matched to a gene. The V gene's germline CDR1 is SGHTA and CDR2 FQGNSA. For the CDR3, the DNA is TGTACCAGCAGCTTAGGACTAGCGGGAGGGCCGAAAGGCTACGAGCAGTACTTC. Translating it yields CTSSLGLAGGPKGYEQYF.

The chain links TRBV4-2 to TRBJ2-1, with D possibly TRBD1 on 5 matching bases. V was cut by 4 bases and J by 6 bases, with 19 bases left in between. Germline CDR1 and CDR2: LGHNA and YNFKEQ. CDR3 length: 16 residues. CDR3 nucleotides: TGTGCCAGCAGCCCCGACCAGGGTTCCAGCGCCAATGAGCAGTTCTTC. Its protein product is CASSPDQGSSANEQFF.

This clonotype has just a few counts. Written as DNA, the CDR3 is TGTGCCAGCTTGGGACTAGCGGGGCGAAATGAGCAGTTCTTC. Protein product: CASLGLAGRNEQFF. The V gene is TRBV28, the J gene TRBJ2-1; 13 nucleotides match TRBD2. Germline CDR1 reads MDHEN; CDR2 reads SYDVKM. There are 14 residues in the CDR3. Trimming took 8 bases from V and 7 from J; bases not matched to a gene: 5.

In this sample, this clonotype turned up a few times. This chain uses TRBV18 with TRBJ2-7; weak D call: TRBD1 (5 bases). Deletions cut 0 bases from V and 5 bases from J, with 8 bases between. Germline values: CDR1 KGHSH, CDR2 LQKENI. CDR3 size: 13 residues. The CDR3: CASSPPVRDEQYF. The CDR3 region has the DNA TGTGCCAGCTCACCACCAGTCAGGGACGAGCAGTACTTC.

The chain is built from TRBV28 and TRBJ2-5; D is perhaps TRBD1 (5 bases). The J call may be in error: the DNA end matches TRBJ2-7 better. Germline CDR1 is MDHEN and CDR2 is SYDVKM. The CDR3 spans 11 residues. The CDR3 protein is CASLGDYEQYF. The CDR3 DNA sequence: TGTGCCAGCTTAGGGGACTACGAGCAGTACTTC.

The chain links TRBV12-3 or TRBV12-4 to TRBJ2-3; D possibly corresponds to TRBD1 (5 bases). V was trimmed by 6 bases and J by 2 bases, leaving 12 bases between them. This CDR3 has 14 residues. For the CDR3, the DNA is TGTGCCAGCAGAAGAGACAGAGACACAGATACGCAGTATTTT. This codes for CASRRDRDTDTQYF.

V is TRBV27 and J is TRBJ1-5, with D perhaps TRBD1 (6 bases). The germline V gene encodes CDR1 MNHEY and CDR2 SMNVEV (reference sequence). CDR3 length: 14 residues. V was trimmed by 5 bases and J by 7 bases, leaving 15 bases between them. The CDR3 region is CASSPWSGVQPQHF. The CDR3 nucleotides are TGTGCCAGCAGTCCGTGGTCAGGGGTACAGCCCCAGCATTTT.

Only a few counts were recorded for this clonotype. The chain is built from TRBV9 and TRBJ2-3; D gene unclear. CDR1 and CDR2 (germline): SGDLS, YYNGEE. With 4 bases removed from V and 4 bases from J, the gap between germline ends came to 13 bases. There are 14 residues in the CDR3. CDR3 sequence: CASSPRPASDTQYF. The CDR3, as DNA: TGTGCCAGCAGCCCGCGTCCTGCCTCAGATACGCAGTATTTT.

V and J are TRBV28 and TRBJ2-1, with 12 bases identical to TRBD2. The CDR3 is made up of 15 amino acids. From germline, CDR1 is MDHEN and CDR2 SYDVKM. The V and J ends lost 4 bases and 8 bases, in that order; junction bases with no gene match: 6. CDR3 DNA: TGTGCCAGCAGTTCCCCGACTAGCGGGAGTTATGAGCAGTTCTTC. Encoded protein: CASSSPTSGSYEQFF.

This rearrangement joins TRBV20-1 to TRBJ2-3; either TRBD1 or TRBD2 may supply D (5 bases each). The V end was cut by 5 bases, the J end by 4 bases, with 16 bases between. Germline CDR1 and CDR2: DFQATT and SNEGSKA (reference sequence). This CDR3 contains 14 residues. The CDR3 DNA reads TGCAGTGCTGGGATTGGGGGAGATGCAGATACGCAGTATTTT. Translation: CSAGIGGDADTQYF.

V usage is TRBV7-2 and J usage is TRBJ1-1; D unclear. The germline CDR1 and CDR2 sequences are SGHTA and FQGNSA. There are 15 residues in the CDR3. The V end was cut by 5 bases, the J end by 4 bases, with 17 bases between. The CDR3 DNA reads TGTGCCAGCAGCCACGGACCCGTCTTAGGCACTGAAGCTTTCTTT. This codes for CASSHGPVLGTEAFF.

This clonotype was counted between two and nine times. The V and J genes are TRBV19 and TRBJ2-5; D is uncertain. Trimming took off 4 bases at V and 5 bases at J, with 11 bases between the two ends. Germline V lookup: CDR1 LNHDA, CDR2 SQIVND (reference sequence). The CDR3 length is 13 residues. CDR3: CASSKARVETQYF. In DNA form, the CDR3 reads TGTGCCAGTAGTAAGGCGCGCGTGGAGACCCAGTACTTC.